Described below is a single T cell receptor (beta chain) sequence and its context. This may stem from a read error, because a much larger clone lies one nucleotide away. V dropped 6 bases and J dropped 0 bases, with 7 bases sitting between them. This CDR3 is 13 amino acids long. This sample is part of a study of blood T cell repertoires in COVID-19. Here immunoSEQ multiplex PCR was the method, and the copy in TCRdb shows in-frame clones only, minus some. The sample has approximately 480,000 clones, roughly 89% seen once. The V call is TRBV12-3 or TRBV12-4, the J call TRBJ2-3; TRBD2 is a possible D gene (5 bases). The specimen sequenced was peripheral blood. The origin of this receptor is a man aged 18 to 30 with COVID-19, enrolled during active disease. CDR3 in amino acids: CASSRTSTDTQYF. The DNA of the CDR3 is TGTGCCAGCAGCAGGACTAGCACAGATACGCAGTATTTT.